The 11 T cell receptor beta chains reported below all come from one sample, sequenced in a study of cytomegalovirus exposure and HLA in healthy donors. In the PCR, 60 Vbeta and 13 Jbeta primers were used. Sequencing used immunoSEQ multiplex PCR; TCRdb keeps in-frame clones, though not all of them. The sample lists about 130,000 clones, 55% to 75% occurring once. Specimen: PBMCs. Receptors were obtained from a young man in good health and CMV-seropositive.

This chain connects TRBV11-3 to TRBJ2-3; 12 nucleotides line up with TRBD2. The V gene's germline CDR1 is SGHNT and CDR2 YENEEA. The V gene end was trimmed by 1 base and the J gene end by 7 bases; junction bases not matched to a gene: 9. This CDR3 spans 17 amino acids. CDR3 in amino acids: CASSLGLAGGPIHTQYF. The CDR3 coding sequence is TGTGCCAGCAGCTTAGGGCTAGCGGGAGGGCCAATTCATACGCAGTATTTT.

The V gene is TRBV7-2, the J gene TRBJ2-3, with D maybe TRBD2 (5 bases). Germline V gene sequence: CDR1 SGHTA, CDR2 FQGNSA. V gave up 5 bases and J gave up 3 bases, with 15 bases separating them. The CDR3 spans 15 residues. The CDR3 sequence is CASSPARVQTDTQYF. The CDR3 DNA follows: TGTGCCAGCAGCCCCGCGAGGGTACAGACAGATACGCAGTATTTT.

This chain's CDR3 is CSVELFLGQGAYEQYF. The CDR3 coding sequence is TGCAGCGTTGAACTGTTCCTTGGACAGGGGGCATACGAGCAGTACTTC. This rearrangement joins TRBV29-1 to TRBJ2-7; 11 nucleotides align to TRBD1. The V gene's germline CDR1 is SQVTM and CDR2 ANQGSEA. The CDR3 has 16 residues. The V and J ends lost 2 bases and 4 bases, in that order; junction bases with no gene match: 10.

This clone was seen more than once but under ten times. This chain links TRBV27 with TRBJ2-2; D unresolved. Germline CDR1 and CDR2: MNHEY and SMNVEV (reference sequence). The V and J ends lost 5 bases and 5 bases respectively, with 15 bases between them. The CDR3 totals 15 residues. CDR3 protein: CASSLEWSTTGELFF. The CDR3 DNA reads TGTGCCAGCAGTCTAGAGTGGAGCACGACCGGGGAGCTGTTTTTT.

In this sample, this clone turned up a few times. The chain couples TRBV7-2 to TRBJ2-2; TRBD2 matches at 14 bases. Germline V CDR1 and CDR2: SGHTA, FQGNSA. This CDR3 comprises 17 residues. V trimming: 5 bases; J trimming: 6 bases; junction bases outside the gene matches: 8. The CDR3 bases are TGTGCCAGCAGCCCTCGCGGGACTAGCGGGAGTGCCGGGGAGCTGTTTTTT. This translates into CASSPRGTSGSAGELFF.

This rearrangement joins TRBV19 to TRBJ1-4, with D possibly TRBD1 on 5 matching bases. Germline loops: CDR1 LNHDA, CDR2 SQIVND (reference sequence). This CDR3 has 15 amino acids. Trimming stripped 5 bases from V and 7 bases from J, with 17 bases between. CDR3 DNA: TGTGCCAGTAGTCCACATCTGGGGAGGGGTGAAAAACTGTTTTTT. Amino acid sequence: CASSPHLGRGEKLFF. The variable domain in full, with the rest retrieved from reference TRBV19 and TRBJ1-4, is DGGITQSPKYLFRKEGQNVTLSCEQNLNHDAMYWYRQDPGQGLRLIYYSQIVNDFQKGDIAEGYSVSREKKESFPLTVTSAQKNPTAFYLCASSPHLGRGEKLFFGSGTQLSVL.

This clone has only a few counts. The chain combines TRBV9 with TRBJ2-5; 8 bases match TRBD2. Unmatched junction bases numbered 5, after V lost 0 bases and J lost 1 base. Germline CDR1 reads SGDLS; CDR2 reads YYNGEE. CDR3 size: 16 residues. CDR3 nucleotide sequence: TGTGCCAGCAGCGTAGGGCCGGGAGGGATCCAAGAGACCCAGTACTTC. It specifies CASSVGPGGIQETQYF. Looking up the rest from reference TRBV9 and TRBJ2-5 gives the full variable domain: DSGVTQTPKHLITATGQRVTLRCSPRSGDLSVYWYQQSLDQGLQFLIQYYNGEERAKGNILERFSAQQFPDLHSELNLSSLELGDSALYFCASSVGPGGIQETQYFGPGTRLLVL.

The chain recombines TRBV4-1 with TRBJ2-1; 7 bases are a match to TRBD2. Germline V CDR1 and CDR2: MGHRA, YSYEKL. V lost 1 base, J lost 0 bases, and 12 bases stayed unmatched. The CDR3 consists of 19 residues. CDR3 sequence: CASSQAGTTKQSSYNEQFF. For the CDR3, the DNA is TGCGCCAGCAGCCAAGCCGGGACTACAAAACAGAGCTCCTACAATGAGCAGTTCTTC.

The V gene is TRBV10-3, the J gene TRBJ2-4; D may be TRBD2 (6 bases). The CDR3 has 17 amino acids. Per the germline V gene, CDR1 is ENHRY and CDR2 is SYGVKD. The V end lost 3 bases, the J end lost 0 bases, and 15 bases lay between the germline ends. CDR3 sequence (DNA): TGTGCCATCAGTGATATAGCGGAGGGCTTAGCCAAAAACATTCAGTACTTC. Translating gives CAISDIAEGLAKNIQYF.

The gene calls are TRBV11-2 and TRBJ1-2; possibly TRBD1 for D (6 bases). CDR1 SGHAT and CDR2 FQNNGV come from the germline V gene. V was clipped by 5 bases and J by 1 base, with 17 bases between them. This CDR3 is built from 16 residues. CDR3 sequence (DNA): TGTGCCAGCAGCGTCGACACAGGGACCTTTAACTATGGCTACACCTTC. This sequence encodes CASSVDTGTFNYGYTF.

This clone was seen ten or more times. V and J are TRBV4-1 and TRBJ1-2; D is uncertain. Germline V lookup: CDR1 MGHRA, CDR2 YSYEKL. Trimming removed 4 bases at V and 2 bases at J, with 17 bases between. The CDR3 runs to 16 residues. CDR3 sequence: CASSPSVLLPNYGYTF. CDR3 bases: TGCGCCAGCAGCCCCTCCGTTTTACTTCCCAACTATGGCTACACCTTC.